Here is one T cell receptor (beta chain) with its context. The data are from a study of CD8+ T cells in alopecia areata. Extraction of RNA preceded its reverse transcription into cDNA, which served as the sequencing template. Assay used: immunoSEQ multiplex PCR; TCRdb lists only in-frame clones, some missing. Here the sample spans roughly 250,000 clones, about two thirds being singletons. The V end was cut by 4 bases, the J end by 1 base, with 12 bases between. Germline lookup yields CDR1 SGHRS and CDR2 YFSETQ. The CDR3 has 14 amino acids. The source material was CD4+ T cells sorted from blood, sampled at week 0. The chain couples TRBV5-1 to TRBJ2-7, with D perhaps TRBD2 (6 bases). The receptor was isolated from a human donor with alopecia areata. The CDR3: CASSLGGGSYEQYF. DNA for the CDR3: TGCGCCAGCAGCCTCGGCGGAGGGTCCTACGAGCAGTACTTC.